Shown below are 25 T cell receptor beta chains from a single sample sequenced in a study of T-cell reconstitution after alpha-beta-depleted transplantation in children. Preparation of the TCRbeta library involved a method that used unique molecular identifiers. TCRdb used MiXCR to reprocess the PCR reads, holding one entry per CDR3 protein. In the table there are 450,000 to 500,000 distinct CDR3 sequences, approximately 12% of which are singletons. The source was PBMCs from the stem cell graft donor, collected from the stem cell graft. Receptors were obtained from a human donor who donated a stem cell graft to a child with combined immunodeficiency.

J is TRBJ2-3 and V is TRBV18, with 10 bases matching TRBD2. V lost 1 base, J lost 10 bases, and 8 bases stayed unmatched. Germline values: CDR1 KGHSH, CDR2 LQKENI. CDR3 size: 15 residues. CDR3 loop: CASSPRGSGGAAQYF. CDR3 nucleotide sequence: TGTGCCAGCTCACCACGGGGCAGCGGGGGGGCCGCGCAGTATTTT.

This clonotype was seen repeatedly, ten times or more. The chain is built from TRBV10-3 and TRBJ2-7; D is unclear. The germline V and J ends were trimmed by 10 bases and 2 bases, with 18 bases remaining between them. The CDR3 spans 14 residues. The V gene's germline CDR1 is ENHRY and CDR2 SYGVKD. CDR3 loop: CATPPNAVPYEQYF. As DNA, the CDR3 is TGTGCCACCCCCCCAAACGCGGTTCCCTACGAGCAGTACTTC.

This clonotype was counted at least ten times. This chain connects TRBV11-2 to TRBJ1-1; tentative D call: TRBD1 (6 bases). V lost 1 base and J 7 bases, leaving 7 bases between the germline ends. There are 12 residues in the CDR3. The germline V gene encodes CDR1 SGHAT and CDR2 FQNNGV. As DNA, the CDR3 is TGTGCCAGCAGCTTAGTCAGGGGTGAAGCTTTCTTT. As protein: CASSLVRGEAFF.

The rearrangement links TRBV7-3 to TRBJ1-6; D is undetermined. This CDR3 is 15 amino acids long. V was trimmed by 4 bases and J by 6 bases, leaving 13 bases between them. Germline assignment: CDR1 SGHTA and CDR2 FQGTGA. CDR3 sequence (DNA): TGTGCCAGCAGCTCAGTGGGGAGCCCTAATTCACCCCTCCACTTT. As protein: CASSSVGSPNSPLHF.

This clonotype was detected only a few times. CDR3 residues: CASRIGQNTGELFF. The CDR3 DNA reads as TGTGCCAGCAGGATTGGGCAGAACACCGGGGAGCTGTTTTTT. The chain combines TRBV7-3 with TRBJ2-2; D is undetermined. V dropped 6 bases and J dropped 1 base, with 9 bases sitting between them. This CDR3 is 14 amino acids long. In germline, CDR1 is SGHTA, CDR2 FQGTGA.

In this sample, this clonotype turned up a few times. V usage is TRBV27 and J usage is TRBJ1-5; D unclear. The ends were cut back, 6 bases at V and 0 bases at J, with 21 bases in the middle. This CDR3 is 18 amino acids long. Germline assignment: CDR1 MNHEY and CDR2 SMNVEV (reference sequence). The CDR3 DNA sequence: TGTGCCAGCAGCCCTCGGTCCCCAGAGCTCTATAGCAATCAGCCCCAGCATTTT. Translation gives CASSPRSPELYSNQPQHF.

The sample holds many counts of this clonotype. This chain connects TRBV4-3 to TRBJ2-5, with 7 nucleotides matching TRBD2. Trimming at V came to 1 base and at J to 6 bases, leaving 5 bases not matched to a gene. This CDR3 region has 14 residues. CDR1 and CDR2 from the germline V gene are LGHNA and YSLEER. The CDR3 region is CASSQAGLTQTQYF. The CDR3 region has the DNA TGCGCCAGCAGCCAAGCGGGACTAACACAGACCCAGTACTTC.

The table lists this clonotype with many counts. The chain recombines TRBV6-1 with TRBJ1-1, with no clear D. This CDR3 spans 14 amino acids. Germline V gene data show CDR1 as MNHNS and CDR2 as SASEGT. Trimming took 2 bases from V and 3 from J, leaving 10 bases between them. The CDR3 reads CASSERLGYTEAFF. CDR3 bases: TGTGCCAGCAGTGAAAGATTGGGGTACACTGAAGCTTTCTTT.

The rearrangement uses TRBV6-2 or TRBV6-3 and TRBJ1-1, with 7 nucleotides matching TRBD1. CDR1 MNHEY and CDR2 SVGEGT come from the germline V gene. The CDR3 is 14 amino acids. With 5 bases clipped from V and 5 bases from J, the junction kept 8 bases outside the gene matches. Here the CDR3 reads CASSTTGTETEAFF. The CDR3 DNA reads as TGTGCCAGCAGTACGACAGGGACGGAGACTGAAGCTTTCTTT.

The chain links TRBV19 to TRBJ2-3; D is unresolved. The CDR3 consists of 14 residues. From germline, CDR1 is LNHDA and CDR2 SQIVND (reference sequence). Trimming removed 4 bases at V and 6 bases at J, with 14 bases between. CDR3 sequence reads: CASSTMIDVDTQYF. CDR3 sequence (DNA): TGTGCCAGTAGTACTATGATAGACGTTGATACGCAGTATTTT. Full variable domain (rest looked up from reference TRBV19 and TRBJ2-3): DGGITQSPKYLFRKEGQNVTLSCEQNLNHDAMYWYRQDPGQGLRLIYYSQIVNDFQKGDIAEGYSVSREKKESFPLTVTSAQKNPTAFYLCASSTMIDVDTQYFGPGTRLTVL.

The gene calls are TRBV3-1 and TRBJ2-7; 10 bases are shared with TRBD2. Germline assignment: CDR1 LGHDT and CDR2 YNNKEL (reference sequence). This CDR3 contains 18 residues. The V gene end was trimmed by 0 bases and the J gene end by 1 base; junction bases not matched to a gene: 9. The CDR3 is CASSQDLYASGSSYEQYF. DNA for the CDR3: TGTGCCAGCAGCCAAGATTTATATGCTAGCGGGAGTTCCTACGAGCAGTACTTC.

The rearrangement joins TRBV14 to TRBJ1-1; possibly TRBD1 for D (5 bases). Deletions cut 4 bases from V and 4 bases from J, with 13 bases between. Germline assignment: CDR1 SGHDN and CDR2 FVKESK. This CDR3 has 14 residues. The CDR3 region is CASSPRVSGTEAFF. CDR3 coding DNA: TGTGCCAGCAGCCCCAGGGTATCTGGCACTGAAGCTTTCTTT.

The V gene is TRBV6-2 or TRBV6-3, the J gene TRBJ2-3; TRBD1 aligns across 7 bases. The CDR3 has 16 amino acids. Germline trimming cut 5 bases from V and 5 bases from J; bases unmatched to any gene: 13. CDR1 MNHEY and CDR2 SVGEGT come from the germline V gene. The CDR3 coding sequence is TGTGCCAGCAGTATCATGGGGACAGCCCGGCAAGATACGCAGTATTTT. Translation gives CASSIMGTARQDTQYF.

V is TRBV6-2 or TRBV6-3 and J is TRBJ2-5; D is unclear. The germline CDR1 and CDR2 sequences are MNHEY and SVGEGT. The CDR3 contains 10 residues. Trimming took 11 bases from V and 5 from J, leaving 9 bases between them. CDR3 nucleotide sequence: TGTGCCGGTGGATGGGAGACCCAGTACTTC. This translates into CAGGWETQYF.

In its sample, this clonotype was seen a few times. This chain connects TRBV4-3 to TRBJ2-1; TRBD2 is a possible D gene (6 bases). The length of the CDR3 is 17 residues. V was cut by 0 bases and J by 8 bases, with 20 bases left in between. Germline CDR1 LGHNA, CDR2 YSLEER. The CDR3 nucleotides are TGCGCCAGCAGCCAAGATTCGGCGGCGGGGCCACGCGATGAGCAGTTCTTC. As protein: CASSQDSAAGPRDEQFF.

This clonotype has only a few counts. This rearrangement joins TRBV12-3 or TRBV12-4 to TRBJ2-5; D remains unclear. V was pared by 7 bases and J by 2 bases, with 14 bases between. This CDR3 has 14 residues. CDR3 loop: CASTRGWGQETQYF. The CDR3 DNA reads as TGTGCCAGCACCCGTGGGTGGGGACAAGAGACCCAGTACTTC.

At least ten counts were recorded for this clonotype. This chain links TRBV10-3 with TRBJ1-2; 7 positions agree with TRBD1. The V and J ends lost 7 bases and 4 bases, in that order; junction bases with no gene match: 6. The length of the CDR3 is 13 residues. Germline CDR1 reads ENHRY; CDR2 reads SYGVKD. This CDR3 reads CAITTGIGYGYTF. CDR3 in DNA: TGTGCCATCACGACAGGGATCGGCTATGGCTACACCTTC.

J is TRBJ2-6 and V is TRBV18; D uncertain. V dropped 3 bases and J dropped 1 base, with 10 bases sitting between them. The CDR3 runs to 16 residues. Germline V CDR1 and CDR2: KGHSH, LQKENI. The CDR3 reads CASSPRTLSGANVLTF. In DNA form, the CDR3 reads TGTGCCAGCTCACCCCGGACGCTTTCTGGGGCCAACGTCCTGACTTTC.

The chain is built from TRBV7-9 and TRBJ2-7; TRBD1 or TRBD2 may be the D gene (6 bases each). Looked up from germline, CDR1 is SEHNR and CDR2 is FQNEAQ (reference sequence). V was cut by 4 bases and J by 5 bases, with 18 bases left in between. The CDR3 has 15 amino acids. Here the CDR3 reads CASSYAERGTHEQYF. Written as DNA, the CDR3 is TGTGCCAGCAGCTACGCGGAAAGGGGGACTCACGAGCAGTACTTC.

This chain joins TRBV5-1 and TRBJ2-1, with TRBD2 identical over 14 bases. The ends lost 4 bases at V and 10 bases at J; junction bases unmatched: 13. Germline lookup yields CDR1 SGHRS and CDR2 YFSETQ. The CDR3 consists of 17 residues. In nucleotides, the CDR3 is TGCGCCAGCAGCAAGACTAGCGGGAGGGCCCATGTAGGCGAGCAGTTCTTC. Residues: CASSKTSGRAHVGEQFF. Combining the CDR3 with reference TRBV5-1 and TRBJ2-1 gives the whole variable domain KAGVTQTPRYLIKTRGQQVTLSCSPISGHRSVSWYQQTPGQGLQFLFEYFSETQRNKGNFPGRFSGRQFSNSRSEMNVSTLELGDSALYLCASSKTSGRAHVGEQFFGPGTRLTVL.

The chain uses TRBV27 and TRBJ2-2, with unresolved D. Germline CDR1 is MNHEY and CDR2 is SMNVEV (reference sequence). The CDR3 runs 16 residues. V lost 0 bases to trimming and J lost 1 base, with 9 bases between them. CDR3 residues: CASSLSDGLNTGELFF. The CDR3 nucleotides are TGTGCCAGCAGTTTATCGGACGGGCTGAACACCGGGGAGCTGTTTTTT.

J is TRBJ1-1 and V is TRBV29-1; tentative D call: TRBD1 (6 bases). CDR1 and CDR2 from the germline V gene are SQVTM and ANQGSEA. This CDR3 has 14 residues. The V end lost 5 bases, the J end lost 3 bases, and 16 bases lay between the germline ends. CDR3 DNA sequence: TGCAGCGTTCAGCGACGACAGGAACACACTGAAGCTTTCTTT. This codes for CSVQRRQEHTEAFF.

This clonotype was detected only a few times. The CDR3 sequence: CSATEGPYGYTF. CDR3 coding DNA: TGCAGCGCCACGGAGGGGCCTTATGGCTACACCTTC. The chain couples TRBV29-1 to TRBJ1-2; a weak D match, TRBD1 (5 bases). The V gene's germline CDR1 is SQVTM and CDR2 ANQGSEA. The CDR3 covers 12 residues. V was clipped by 7 bases and J by 5 bases, with 14 bases between them.

The V call is TRBV9, the J call TRBJ1-1; D gene ambiguous. V was pared by 1 base and J by 3 bases, with 13 bases between. The CDR3 is 15 residues long. Germline loops: CDR1 SGDLS, CDR2 YYNGEE. Written as DNA, the CDR3 is TGTGCCAGCAGCGTATTCCCACAACTTGACACTGAAGCTTTCTTT. Its translation is CASSVFPQLDTEAFF.

This chain connects TRBV5-4 to TRBJ1-1; a possible D gene is TRBD1 (6 bases). The CDR3 totals 13 residues. Germline V CDR1 and CDR2: SGHNT, YYREEE (reference sequence). The V end was cut by 3 bases, the J end by 6 bases, with 12 bases between. CDR3 nucleotide sequence: TGTGCCAGCAGCTCAGGGGCCGCTGCTGAAGCTTTCTTT. Amino acids: CASSSGAAAEAFF.